The source of this T cell receptor beta chain is a study of neurological immune-mediated disorders. CDR1 is MNHEY, CDR2 SVGAGI, per germline. The CDR3 extends over 16 amino acids. With 5 bases removed from V and 2 bases from J, the gap between germline ends came to 17 bases. Synthesis of cDNA was performed by 5'RACE using 10-nucleotide random UMIs. From the 5' RACE reads, TCRdb called clonotypes with MiXCR, one entry per CDR3 protein. The sample lists approximately 40,000 distinct CDR3 sequences; about 22% were seen once. The time point here: technical triplicate 3. Many counts were recorded for this clonotype.

Sequencing was carried out using PBMCs. The genes are TRBV6-5 and TRBJ2-3, with D unresolved. This TCR was recovered from a man aged 55 to 70 with HTLV-1-associated myelopathy (HAM/TSP). CDR3 region: CASSRRPSPPTDTQYF. The CDR3 nucleotides are TGTGCCAGCAGTCGACGGCCCTCCCCTCCCACAGATACGCAGTATTTT.